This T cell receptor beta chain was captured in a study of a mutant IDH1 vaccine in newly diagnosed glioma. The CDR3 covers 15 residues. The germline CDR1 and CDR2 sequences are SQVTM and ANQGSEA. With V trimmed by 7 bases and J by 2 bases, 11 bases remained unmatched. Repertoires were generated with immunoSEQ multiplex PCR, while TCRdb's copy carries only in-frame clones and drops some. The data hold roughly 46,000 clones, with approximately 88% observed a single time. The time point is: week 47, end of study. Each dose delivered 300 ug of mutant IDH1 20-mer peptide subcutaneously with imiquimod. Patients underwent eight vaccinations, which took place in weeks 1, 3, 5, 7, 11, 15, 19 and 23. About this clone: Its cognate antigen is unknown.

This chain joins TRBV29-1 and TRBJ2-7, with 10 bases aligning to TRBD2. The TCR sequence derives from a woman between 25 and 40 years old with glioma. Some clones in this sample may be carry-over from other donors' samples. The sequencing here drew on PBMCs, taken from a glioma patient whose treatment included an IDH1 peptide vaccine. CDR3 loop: CSAQGGTSGTYEQYF. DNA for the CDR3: TGCAGCGCGCAAGGGGGCACTAGCGGGACCTACGAGCAGTACTTC.